One sample yielded the 8 T cell receptor beta chains listed below, sequenced in a study of beta chain features in type 1 diabetes. Expressed TCRB transcripts were sequenced, since all the RNA that had been isolated was reverse transcribed. Repertoires were generated with immunoSEQ multiplex PCR, while TCRdb's copy carries only in-frame clones and drops some. Seen here are under 900,000 clones, about a sixth observed once, and the top ten hold 0.02% to 0.03%. The specimen was naive CD4+ T cells from blood. The receptors here all came from a woman aged 18-29 years in good health.

This rearrangement joins TRBV5-4 to TRBJ2-7; D gene unclear. V lost 0 bases, J lost 0 bases, and 4 bases lay in between. Germline assignment: CDR1 SGHNT and CDR2 YYREEE (reference sequence). The length of the CDR3 is 13 residues. The CDR3, as DNA: TGTGCCAGCAGCTTGGGCTTCTCCTACGAGCAGTACTTC. As protein: CASSLGFSYEQYF.

V usage is TRBV2 and J usage is TRBJ2-3; 11 positions match TRBD2. CDR1 SNHLY and CDR2 FYNNEI come from the germline V gene. The CDR3 loop spans 13 amino acids. J gave up 5 bases and V 7 bases, and 2 bases lay outside the gene matches. CDR3 sequence: CASNGLAGDTQYF. CDR3 bases: TGTGCCAGCAATGGACTAGCGGGAGATACGCAGTATTTT.

The table lists this clone with a few counts. The chain joins TRBV7-9 to TRBJ2-4; TRBD2 aligns across 7 bases. The V gene end was trimmed by 5 bases and the J gene end by 0 bases; junction bases not matched to a gene: 4. Germline V CDR1 and CDR2: SEHNR, FQNEAQ (reference sequence). The length of the CDR3 is 15 residues. The CDR3 sequence: CASSGRGLAKNIQYF. CDR3 bases: TGTGCCAGCAGCGGGAGGGGTCTAGCCAAAAACATTCAGTACTTC.

This chain connects TRBV21-1 to TRBJ2-7; TRBD2 was called by the table and not checked on the DNA. TRBV21-1 is deemed a pseudogene. The CDR3 has 15 residues. This CDR3 reads CASSKALPSGYEQYF. DNA for the CDR3: TGTGCCAGCAGCAAAGCGCTTCCTAGCGGCTACGAGCAGTACTTC.

The rearrangement joins TRBV28 to TRBJ2-5; D remains ambiguous. There are 14 residues in the CDR3. The germline CDR1 and CDR2 sequences are MDHEN and SYDVKM. Trimming pared 3 bases from V and 1 base from J, leaving 9 bases between. CDR3 in amino acids: CASSFYSAQETQYF. As DNA, the CDR3 is TGTGCCAGCAGTTTTTATAGTGCCCAAGAGACCCAGTACTTC.

Only a few counts were recorded for this clone. The rearrangement uses TRBV2 and TRBJ2-5; either TRBD1 or TRBD2 may fit D (5 bases each). The CDR3 spans 13 residues. In germline, CDR1 is SNHLY, CDR2 FYNNEI. V was cut by 4 bases and J by 7 bases, with 13 bases left in between. The CDR3 DNA is TGTGCCAGCAGTGGGGACCCTGGGGGGACCCAGTACTTC. It translates to CASSGDPGGTQYF.

The V and J genes are TRBV28 and TRBJ1-5; no clear D gene. Between the trimmed V and J ends, which lost 4 bases and 4 bases, there was a span of 5 bases. This CDR3 spans 12 amino acids. The germline CDR1 and CDR2 sequences are MDHEN and SYDVKM. The DNA of the CDR3 is TGTGCCAGCAGTTCAACTAATCAGCCCCAGCATTTT. Translated: CASSSTNQPQHF.

The V call is TRBV11-2, the J call TRBJ1-2; TRBD1 is a possible D gene (5 bases). The CDR3 sequence is 12 residues long. V lost 5 bases and J lost 7, with 11 bases in between. Germline V gene sequence: CDR1 SGHAT, CDR2 FQNNGV. This CDR3 is CASSPDRFGYTF. The CDR3 DNA reads as TGTGCCAGCAGCCCCGACAGATTTGGCTACACCTTC.